This T cell receptor beta chain is drawn from a study of cytomegalovirus exposure and HLA in healthy donors. Study-wide results and caveats: Indistinguishability led to the exclusion of some V segments, TRBV6-2 and TRBV6-3 included.

V shed 0 bases and J shed 3 bases, with 9 bases lying between them. CDR3 size: 15 residues. From germline, CDR1 is SGHTA and CDR2 FQGTGA. A multiplex PCR was run with 60 Vbeta primers and 13 Jbeta primers. Profiling relied on immunoSEQ multiplex PCR, and the TCRdb table lists in-frame clones only, not all of them. The sample records about 150,000 clones, approximately 79% being singletons. About this clone: What it binds is unknown.

The sequenced sample was PBMCs. This chain joins TRBV7-3 and TRBJ2-1; D might be TRBD1 (6 bases). The TCR was taken from a man aged 40-55 years in good health and CMV-seropositive. CDR3 bases: TGTGCCAGCAGCTTAACAGGGGGTGTCTACAATGAGCAGTTCTTC. Translation: CASSLTGGVYNEQFF.